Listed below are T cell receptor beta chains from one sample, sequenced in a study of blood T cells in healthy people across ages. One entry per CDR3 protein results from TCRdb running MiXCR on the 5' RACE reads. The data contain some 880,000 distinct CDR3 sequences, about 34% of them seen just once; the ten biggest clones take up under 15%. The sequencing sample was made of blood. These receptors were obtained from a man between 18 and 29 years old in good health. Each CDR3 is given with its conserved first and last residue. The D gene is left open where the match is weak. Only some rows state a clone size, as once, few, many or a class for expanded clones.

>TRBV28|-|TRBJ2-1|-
TGTGCCAGCCGTACCGATAGGGGGGGCGCCTCCTACAATGAGCAGTTCTTC
CASRTDRGGASYNEQFF
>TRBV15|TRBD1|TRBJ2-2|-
TGTGCCACCAGCAGAGTTGGACAGGGTGCCCCGAACACCGGGGAGCTGTTTTTT
CATSRVGQGAPNTGELFF
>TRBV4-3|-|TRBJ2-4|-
TGCGCCAGCAGCCAAGACCCCCGGGAAAACATTCAGTACTTC
CASSQDPRENIQYF
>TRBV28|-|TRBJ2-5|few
TGTGCCAGCAGTTTACCCCTAGAAGGGGAGACCCAGTACTTC
CASSLPLEGETQYF
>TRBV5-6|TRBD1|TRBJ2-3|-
TGTGCCAGCAGCAGAACCGGGACAGGCACAGATACGCAGTATTTT
CASSRTGTGTDTQYF
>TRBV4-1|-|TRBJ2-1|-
TGCGCCAGCAGCCAAGAAATGGCAGGGGCCCGGGAGCAGTTCTTC
CASSQEMAGAREQFF
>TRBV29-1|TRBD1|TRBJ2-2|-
TGCAGCACCAGTAGGACAGGCGCGAACACCGGGGAGCTGTTTTTT
CSTSRTGANTGELFF
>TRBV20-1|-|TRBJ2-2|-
TGCAGTGCCCGACTAGCGAACACCGGGGAGCTGTTTTTT
CSARLANTGELFF
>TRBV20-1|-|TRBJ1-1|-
TGCAGTGCTAGAGATAGTGGGGGAAGCACTGAAGCTTTCTTT
CSARDSGGSTEAFF
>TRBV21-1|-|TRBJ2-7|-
TGTGCCAGCAGCAAAGGGCGTAGGCTCTACGAGCAGTACTTC
CASSKGRRLYEQYF
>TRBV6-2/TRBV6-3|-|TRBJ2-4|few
TGTGCCAGCAGTTACTTCGGAAAAAACATTCAGTACTTC
CASSYFGKNIQYF
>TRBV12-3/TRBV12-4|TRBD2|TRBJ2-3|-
TGTGCCAGCAGTTTTCGTGGACTAGGATCAGATACGCAGTATTTT
CASSFRGLGSDTQYF
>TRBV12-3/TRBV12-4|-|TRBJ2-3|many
TGTGCCAGCAGTTTTCAGGGGAGCACAGATACGCAGTATTTT
CASSFQGSTDTQYF
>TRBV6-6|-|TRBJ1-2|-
TGTGCCAGCAGTTCCCGGATTACGGACTATGGCTACACCTTC
CASSSRITDYGYTF
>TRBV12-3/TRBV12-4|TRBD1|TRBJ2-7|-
TGTGCCAGCAGTTTAGGCGGGACAGGGAAACCCTACGAGCAGTACTTC
CASSLGGTGKPYEQYF
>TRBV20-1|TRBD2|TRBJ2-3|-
TGCAGTGCTAGTTCGCCGGGGGGTAGGGCAGATACGCAGTATTTT
CSASSPGGRADTQYF
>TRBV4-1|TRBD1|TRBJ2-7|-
TGCGCCAGCAGCCAAGATAATATCAGTCCCGGGACAGGGGCCGGCTCCTACAATGAGCAGTACTTC
CASSQDNISPGTGAGSYNEQYF
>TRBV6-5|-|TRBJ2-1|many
TGTGCCAGCAGCCTCACGCGAGGGTATGAGCAGTTCTTC
CASSLTRGYEQFF
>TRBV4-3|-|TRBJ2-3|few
TGCGCCAGCAGCCAAGCCGGGACCCAATTCAGGACAGATACGCAGTATTTT
CASSQAGTQFRTDTQYF
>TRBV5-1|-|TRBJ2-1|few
TGCGCCAGCAGCCCGGGTAATGGGCGAGATGAGCAGTTCTTC
CASSPGNGRDEQFF
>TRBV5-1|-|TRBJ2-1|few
TGCGCCAGCAGCTTGACTCCGGGACACCTAGACAATGAGCAGTTCTTC
CASSLTPGHLDNEQFF
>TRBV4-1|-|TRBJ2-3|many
TGCGCCAGCCGGGGAGAAGGGACAGATACGCAGTATTTT
CASRGEGTDTQYF
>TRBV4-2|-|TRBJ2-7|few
TGTGCCAGCAGCCAAGATACCGGGATCGCCTACAATGAGCAGTACTTC
CASSQDTGIAYNEQYF
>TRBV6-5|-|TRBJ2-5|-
TGTGCCAGCGCCCGTGGAAAGGGAGAGACCCAGTACTTC
CASARGKGETQYF
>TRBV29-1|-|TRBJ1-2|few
TGCAGCGTTGTTAGGTCGAACTATGGCTACACCTTC
CSVVRSNYGYTF
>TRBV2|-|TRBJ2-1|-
TGTGCCAGCAGCCCAGGGAGGGGGCGGGACAATGAGCAGTTCTTC
CASSPGRGRDNEQFF
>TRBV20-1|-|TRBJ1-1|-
TGCAGTGCTCCCCCCCGGGAGGAAGCTTTCTTT
CSAPPREEAFF
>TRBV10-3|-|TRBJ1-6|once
TGTGCCATCAGGGACCAGTGGTCACCCCTCCACTTT
CAIRDQWSPLHF
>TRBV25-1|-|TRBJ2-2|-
TGTGCCAGCAGTGTTTCAGGAAACACCGGGGAGCTGTTTTTT
CASSVSGNTGELFF
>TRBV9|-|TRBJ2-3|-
TGTGCCAGCAGCGTTTTTAGTTCCACAGATACGCAGTATTTT
CASSVFSSTDTQYF
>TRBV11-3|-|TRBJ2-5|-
TGTGCCAGCAGCCTTGACACGGGAGAGGACCAGTACTTC
CASSLDTGEDQYF
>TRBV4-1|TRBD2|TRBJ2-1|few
TGCGCCAGCAGCCCAGGGACTAGCGGGAGCGAGCAGTTCTTC
CASSPGTSGSEQFF
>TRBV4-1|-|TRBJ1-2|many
TGCGCCAGCAGCCAATCTGCGCCCGGACCAATCTATGGCTACACCTTC
CASSQSAPGPIYGYTF
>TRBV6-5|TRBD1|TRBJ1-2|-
TGTGCCAGCAGTTACCGAGGACAGGGGAATGGCTACACCTTC
CASSYRGQGNGYTF
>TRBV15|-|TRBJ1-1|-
TGTGCCACCAGCAGAGATCCCCGACATTGGAACACTGAAGCTTTCTTT
CATSRDPRHWNTEAFF
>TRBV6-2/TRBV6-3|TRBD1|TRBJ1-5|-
TGTGCCAGCCAGGACAGGAACATAGGTCAGCCCCAGCATTTT
CASQDRNIGQPQHF
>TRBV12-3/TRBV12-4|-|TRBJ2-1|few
TGTGCCAGCAGTTTTGAATCACGGGACGGACAGTTCTTC
CASSFESRDGQFF
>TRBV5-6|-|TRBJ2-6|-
TGTGCCAGCAGCTTTTACATACAGGGTGCCTCTGGGGCCAACGTCCTGACTTTC
CASSFYIQGASGANVLTF
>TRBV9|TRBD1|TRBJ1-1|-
TGTGCCAGCAGCAAAGGGGGGCAGGGGGTCACCCCGGGGACTGAAGCTTTCTTT
CASSKGGQGVTPGTEAFF
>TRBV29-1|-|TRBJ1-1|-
TGCAGCGTTGATGATCCAACCTTGAACACTGAAGCTTTCTTT
CSVDDPTLNTEAFF
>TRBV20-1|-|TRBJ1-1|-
TGCAGTGCTAGAGAGGGGCTGGTTTGTGAAGCTTTCTTT
CSAREGLVCEAFF
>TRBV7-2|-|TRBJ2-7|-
TGTGCCAGCGAACCCACATTCTCCTACAATGAGCAGTACTTC
CASEPTFSYNEQYF
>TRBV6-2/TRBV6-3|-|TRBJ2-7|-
TGTGCCAGCAGTTGGGCCTCCTACGAGCAGTACTTC
CASSWASYEQYF
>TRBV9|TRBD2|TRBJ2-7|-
TGTGCCAGCAGCGTAGACGGGGGGGCCTACAATGAGCAGTACTTC
CASSVDGGAYNEQYF
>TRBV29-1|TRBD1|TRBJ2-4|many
TGCAGCGTTGAAGACAGGGACAGGCAAAACATTCAGTACTTC
CSVEDRDRQNIQYF